The entry below describes one TCR beta chain. Its antigen is currently unknown. Systemic immunosuppression or autoimmune disease history was grounds to exclude patients. The data are from a study of OX40 agonist ivuxolimab in advanced cancers. Overall study context: Ivuxolimab, an antibody acting as an agonist of OX40 (CD134), was used to treat patients. Every patient in dose escalation had hepatocellular carcinoma, melanoma, renal cell or head and neck cancer. General study results and limits: By week 6 at 0.1 to 3.0 mg/kg, blood CD4+ and CD8+ T cells had expanded clonally.

Sequenced by immunoSEQ multiplex PCR; TCRdb stores in-frame clones only, minus some. The table shows tens of thousands of clones, with 74% occurring only once. The CDR3 totals 16 residues. V trimming: 2 bases; J trimming: 5 bases; junction bases outside the gene matches: 11. Per the germline V gene, CDR1 is MNHEY and CDR2 is SMNVEV (reference sequence). The genes are TRBV27 and TRBJ1-2, with TRBD1 identical over 7 bases. The sequence was obtained from an adult with an advanced solid tumor such as melanoma, head and neck, liver or kidney cancer. The sequenced sample was CD4+ or CD8+ T cells sorted from blood, obtained in a trial of the OX40 agonist ivuxolimab. CDR3 nucleotide sequence: TGTGCCAGCAGTTTACGCTCTTACAGGGGCTTTTATGGCTACACCTTC. Translating gives CASSLRSYRGFYGYTF.